This record looks at one T cell receptor beta chain sequence and its context. What it binds is unknown. Other DNA sequences in the same sample also yield this CDR3. All donors participated as healthy donors of bone marrow. PCR involved 60 Vbeta and 13 Jbeta primers. The repertoire was sequenced with immunoSEQ multiplex PCR; TCRdb's copy has only in-frame clones and lacks some. The data contain under 200,000 clones, roughly 80% of them singletons. This entry belongs to a study of cytomegalovirus exposure and HLA in healthy donors. On the study more broadly: Genotyping of nearly 400 donors showed that about 79% belonged to the Caucasian-associated ancestry cluster.

The ends lost 4 bases at V and 4 bases at J; junction bases unmatched: 4. Germline V gives CDR1 MDHEN, CDR2 SYDVKM. This CDR3 has 13 amino acids. Findings and limits, study-wide: The authors confirmed in vitro that three CMV-associated chains were specific for CMV antigens. Only CMV serostatus was available as immune exposure information.

The TCR comes from a male donor in good health and CMV-seropositive. The chain joins TRBV28 to TRBJ2-7, with 7 nucleotides matching TRBD2. Specimen: PBMCs. The CDR3 coding sequence is TGTGCCAGCAGTTGGGGGGGGATATACGAGCAGTACTTC. It codes for CASSWGGIYEQYF.